This T cell receptor beta chain was documented in a study of preoperative IRX-2 immunotherapy in early breast cancer. The CDR3 runs 15 residues. In germline, CDR1 is SGHTA, CDR2 FQGNSA. Trimming removed 5 bases from V and 2 bases from J; junction bases left unmatched: 1. Profiled with immunoSEQ multiplex PCR; TCRdb holds only in-frame clones, not every one. The sample includes tens of thousands of clones, around 87% of them seen just once. As to treatment: preoperative locoregional IRX-2 cytokine immunotherapy. This sequence joins TRBV7-2 and TRBJ2-6; TRBD1 agrees at 9 bases. The receptor's source is a human donor with breast cancer. This material was collected from a patient treated with IRX-2 immunotherapy. This CDR3 reads CASSRDRAGANVLTF. The CDR3 region has the DNA TGTGCCAGCAGCCGGGACAGGGCTGGGGCCAACGTCCTGACTTTC.